These 9 T cell receptor beta chains came from one sample sequenced in a study of blood T cell repertoires in COVID-19. Clones were sequenced by immunoSEQ multiplex PCR, and TCRdb holds only the in-frame ones, with some missing. The repertoire includes 98,000 or so clones, roughly four fifths of them detected once, and under 5.5% sits in the top ten. The sequenced material came from peripheral blood. The source of these receptors is a man in his sixties with acute or convalescent COVID-19.

The chain recombines TRBV13 with TRBJ1-2; 8 bases align to TRBD1. Trimming took 6 bases from V and 7 from J; bases not matched to a gene: 7. Germline-derived CDR1 and CDR2 are PRHDT and FYEKMQ (reference sequence). There are 13 residues in the CDR3. The CDR3 DNA reads TGTGCCAGCAGTTTGGACAGGGATCTTGGCTACACCTTC. Protein product: CASSLDRDLGYTF.

This chain joins TRBV19 and TRBJ2-1, with 7 bases identical to TRBD1. Per the germline V gene, CDR1 is LNHDA and CDR2 is SQIVND (reference sequence). The V gene end was trimmed by 6 bases and the J gene end by 9 bases; junction bases not matched to a gene: 11. CDR3 length: 14 amino acids. In DNA form, the CDR3 reads TGTGCCAGTAGGAGCGCAGGGGGTATGGTTGAGCAGTTCTTC. This sequence encodes CASRSAGGMVEQFF.

This sequence joins TRBV18 and TRBJ1-4; 11 bases agree with TRBD1. The CDR3 is 15 amino acids. From germline, CDR1 is KGHSH and CDR2 LQKENI. Trimming removed 3 bases from V and 6 bases from J; junction bases left unmatched: 3. CDR3 coding DNA: TGTGCCAGCTCACCCGGACAGGGGGCATATGAAAAACTGTTTTTT. Its translation: CASSPGQGAYEKLFF.

The V gene is TRBV7-6, the J gene TRBJ1-2; tentatively, D is TRBD1 (6 bases). Germline CDR1 reads SGHVS; CDR2 reads FNYEAQ. V was trimmed by 0 bases and J by 2 bases, leaving 10 bases between them. This CDR3 has 15 residues. In DNA form, the CDR3 reads TGTGCCAGCAGCTTAGCCCCAGGGGAGAACTATGGCTACACCTTC. It yields the protein CASSLAPGENYGYTF.

The rearrangement links TRBV6-2 or TRBV6-3 to TRBJ2-5, with 10 positions matching TRBD1. Germline CDR1 is MNHEY and CDR2 is SVGEGT. The trim removed 6 bases at V and 4 bases at J, leaving 11 bases unmatched. The CDR3 consists of 16 residues. The CDR3 nucleotides are TGTGCCAGCAGCTCACGCCGACAGGGGGCGCGAGAGACCCAGTACTTC. Its protein product is CASSSRRQGARETQYF.

This sequence joins TRBV11-1 and TRBJ1-1; D is undetermined. Trimming left V 3 bases short and J 0 bases short, with 8 bases between. The CDR3 runs to 14 residues. Germline V CDR1 and CDR2: SGHAT, FQDESV (reference sequence). The CDR3 DNA reads as TGTGCCAGCAGCTTGTCCAGTCTGAACACTGAAGCTTTCTTT. Translation gives CASSLSSLNTEAFF.

This chain links TRBV10-3 with TRBJ1-4, with 10 bases fitting TRBD1. Germline CDR1 ENHRY, CDR2 SYGVKD. J was trimmed by 7 bases and V by 10 bases; bases with no gene match: 12. The CDR3 covers 15 residues. CDR3 sequence: CATHGHDRGPEKLFF. CDR3 bases: TGTGCCACCCACGGTCACGACAGGGGGCCTGAAAAACTGTTTTTT.

The chain couples TRBV3-1 (or the pseudogene TRBV3-2) to TRBJ2-4; D may be TRBD2 (7 bases). Germline V lookup: CDR1 LGHDT, CDR2 YNNKEL (reference sequence). V lost 5 bases to trimming and J lost 8 bases, with 22 bases between them. The CDR3 is 16 amino acids. The CDR3 region is CASSSPYRGARDIQYF. CDR3 in DNA: TGTGCCAGCAGCTCACCCTACCGGGGGGCCAGGGACATTCAGTACTTC.

This clone was detected only a few times. This chain uses TRBV2 with TRBJ2-7, with a tentative D call TRBD1 (6 bases). V was clipped by 7 bases and J by 6 bases, with 13 bases between them. The CDR3 consists of 12 residues. Germline loops: CDR1 SNHLY, CDR2 FYNNEI. The CDR3 DNA is TGTGCCAGCAACCCACCCAGGGGCGAGCAGTACTTC. Translating gives CASNPPRGEQYF. The full variable domain, rest sourced from reference TRBV2 and TRBJ2-7, is EPEVTQTPSHQVTQMGQEVILRCVPISNHLYFYWYRQILGQKVEFLVSFYNNEISEKSEIFDDQFSVERPDGSNFTLKIRSTKLEDSAMYFCASNPPRGEQYFGPGTRLTVT.